This is a list of T cell receptor beta chains from one sample in a study of T-cell reconstitution after alpha-beta-depleted transplantation in children. TCRdb re-derived calls from the PCR reads in MiXCR, one entry per CDR3 protein. The sample has fewer than 550,000 distinct CDR3 sequences; around 15% are singletons. The sample consisted of PBMCs, mostly from graft donor cells, taken 360 days after TCRalphabeta/CD19-depleted stem cell transplant. Every receptor here comes from a boy in the first two years of life who had a stem cell transplant for Wiskott-Aldrich syndrome, so the T cells may come from the graft donor. Both conserved end residues are part of each CDR3. Each record gives: clone size, D gene, V gene, J gene, CDR3 DNA, CDR3 protein. The D gene is left open where the match is weak. Clone sizes are given selectively: once, few, many, or a class where the clone is expanded.

clone_size: NA
d_call: TRBD1
v_call: TRBV6-2/TRBV6-3
j_call: TRBJ2-1
cdr3_nt: TGTGCCAGCAGCTTCCGGGACAGGGAGCAGTTCTTC
cdr3_aa: CASSFRDREQFF

clone_size: few
d_call: NA
v_call: TRBV6-5
j_call: TRBJ1-1
cdr3_nt: TGTGCCAGCACCTCGGGGGGCCCTGAAGCTTTCTTT
cdr3_aa: CASTSGGPEAFF

clone_size: NA
d_call: NA
v_call: TRBV4-1
j_call: TRBJ2-7
cdr3_nt: TGCGCCAGCAGCCAAGGGATACTAGGACATTTCTACGAGCAGTACTTC
cdr3_aa: CASSQGILGHFYEQYF

clone_size: NA
d_call: TRBD1
v_call: TRBV9
j_call: TRBJ2-4
cdr3_nt: TGTGCCAGCAGCGCCCGTGCACAGGGGAACATTCAGTACTTC
cdr3_aa: CASSARAQGNIQYF

clone_size: NA
d_call: NA
v_call: TRBV3-1
j_call: TRBJ2-7
cdr3_nt: TGTGCCAGCAGCCAAGATCCCTCGACAGGTGCCTACGAGCAGTACTTC
cdr3_aa: CASSQDPSTGAYEQYF

clone_size: NA
d_call: TRBD1
v_call: TRBV11-2
j_call: TRBJ1-1
cdr3_nt: TGTGCCAGCAGCTTCACTATCGGACAGGGGGCCTTGAACACTGAAGCTTTCTTT
cdr3_aa: CASSFTIGQGALNTEAFF

clone_size: many
d_call: NA
v_call: TRBV5-1
j_call: TRBJ2-3
cdr3_nt: TGCGCCAGCAGCCCTTTTAGCACAGATACGCAGTATTTT
cdr3_aa: CASSPFSTDTQYF

clone_size: few
d_call: NA
v_call: TRBV7-9
j_call: TRBJ2-4
cdr3_nt: TGTGCCAGCAGCTTGGAGGGTCTGACCAAAAACATTCAGTACTTC
cdr3_aa: CASSLEGLTKNIQYF

clone_size: NA
d_call: TRBD1
v_call: TRBV7-9
j_call: TRBJ1-1
cdr3_nt: TGTGCCAGCAGTTCAGGACAGGGGGCTTTAGCTGAAGCTTTCTTT
cdr3_aa: CASSSGQGALAEAFF

clone_size: NA
d_call: NA
v_call: TRBV5-1
j_call: TRBJ2-5
cdr3_nt: TGCGCCAGCAGCGTCATGGAAGAGGAGACCCAGTACTTC
cdr3_aa: CASSVMEEETQYF

clone_size: NA
d_call: NA
v_call: TRBV5-1
j_call: TRBJ2-5
cdr3_nt: TGCGCCAGCAGCTTGGAAGGGGGAGAGACCCAGTACTTC
cdr3_aa: CASSLEGGETQYF

clone_size: NA
d_call: NA
v_call: TRBV7-8
j_call: TRBJ2-3
cdr3_nt: TGTGCCAGCAGCTTAAGGGGGAGGTTGCGGCTTAAGGATACGCAGTATTTT
cdr3_aa: CASSLRGRLRLKDTQYF

clone_size: NA
d_call: NA
v_call: TRBV5-1
j_call: TRBJ2-5
cdr3_nt: TGCGCCAGCAGCTTGGAGGCAGTGCAAGAGACCCAGTACTTC
cdr3_aa: CASSLEAVQETQYF

clone_size: few
d_call: NA
v_call: TRBV12-3/TRBV12-4
j_call: TRBJ2-7
cdr3_nt: TGTGCCAGCAGTGGGGAAGGAGGCAGGGCCTACGAGCAGTACTTC
cdr3_aa: CASSGEGGRAYEQYF

clone_size: few
d_call: NA
v_call: TRBV29-1
j_call: TRBJ1-1
cdr3_nt: TGCAGCGTCCCGGAAGGTTTCTTT
cdr3_aa: CSVPEGFF

clone_size: NA
d_call: NA
v_call: TRBV5-1
j_call: TRBJ2-1
cdr3_nt: TGCGCCAGCAGCTCGGGGCCAGGGAGAAGAACCAATGAGCAGTTCTTC
cdr3_aa: CASSSGPGRRTNEQFF

clone_size: NA
d_call: NA
v_call: TRBV2
j_call: TRBJ2-2
cdr3_nt: TGTGCCAGCTTGGACCCGAAGGGCACCGGGGAGCTGTTTTTT
cdr3_aa: CASLDPKGTGELFF

clone_size: many
d_call: NA
v_call: TRBV20-1
j_call: TRBJ2-7
cdr3_nt: TGCAGTGCTACCCGGGGCCTAGCAGAGGTGGGCGAGCAGTACTTC
cdr3_aa: CSATRGLAEVGEQYF

clone_size: many
d_call: NA
v_call: TRBV12-3/TRBV12-4
j_call: TRBJ1-2
cdr3_nt: TGTGCCAGCAGTATAAACTATGGCTACACCTTC
cdr3_aa: CASSINYGYTF